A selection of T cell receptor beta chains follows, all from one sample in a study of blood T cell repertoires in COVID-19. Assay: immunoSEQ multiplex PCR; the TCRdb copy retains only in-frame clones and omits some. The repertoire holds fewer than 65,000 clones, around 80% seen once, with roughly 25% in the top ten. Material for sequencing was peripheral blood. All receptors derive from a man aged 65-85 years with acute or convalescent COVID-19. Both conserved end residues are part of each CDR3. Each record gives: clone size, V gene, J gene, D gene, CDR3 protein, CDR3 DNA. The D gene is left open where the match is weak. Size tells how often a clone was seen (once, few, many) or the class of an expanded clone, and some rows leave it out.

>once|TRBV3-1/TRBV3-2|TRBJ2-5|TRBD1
CASSRLTITGGEETQYF
TGTGCCAGCAGCCGACTTACCATAACAGGGGGCGAAGAGACCCAGTACTTC
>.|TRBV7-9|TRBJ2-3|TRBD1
CASSLGGWTGGRTDTQYF
TGTGCCAGCAGCTTAGGAGGGTGGACAGGGGGCCGCACAGATACGCAGTATTTT
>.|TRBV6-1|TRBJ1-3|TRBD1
CASSEAGGGGNTIYF
TGTGCCAGCAGTGAAGCAGGGGGCGGTGGAAACACCATATATTTT
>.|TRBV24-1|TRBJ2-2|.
CATSGDYTGELFF
TGTGCCACCAGTGGGGACTACACCGGGGAGCTGTTTTTT
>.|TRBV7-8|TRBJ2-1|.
CASRFSGNEQFF
TGTGCCAGCAGGTTTTCGGGCAATGAGCAGTTCTTC
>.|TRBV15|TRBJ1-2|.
CATSRAASVTYTF
TGTGCCACCAGCAGAGCGGCCAGCGTTACTTACACCTTC
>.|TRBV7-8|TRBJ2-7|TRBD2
CASSSPGRPRLSYEQYF
TGTGCCAGCAGCTCGCCCGGGAGGCCAAGGTTGAGCTACGAGCAGTACTTC
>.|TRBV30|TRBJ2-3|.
CAWAGNTDTQYF
TGTGCCTGGGCAGGGAATACAGATACGCAGTATTTT
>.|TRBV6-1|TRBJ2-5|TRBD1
CASSGGTGGGQETQYF
TGTGCCAGCAGTGGGGGAACAGGGGGAGGTCAAGAGACCCAGTACTTC
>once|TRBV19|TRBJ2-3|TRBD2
CASRHGVTSGGVKDTQYF
TGTGCCAGTAGGCACGGGGTGACTAGCGGGGGGGTCAAAGATACGCAGTATTTT
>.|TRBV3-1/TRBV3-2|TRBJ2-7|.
CASSDNREQYF
TGTGCCAGCAGCGACAACAGAGAGCAGTACTTC
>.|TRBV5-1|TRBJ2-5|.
CASSFSRELGETQYF
TGCGCCAGCAGCTTTTCGAGGGAGTTGGGAGAGACCCAGTACTTC
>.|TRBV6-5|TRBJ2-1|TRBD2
CASSLLLAHVREQFF
TGTGCCAGCAGCTTACTACTAGCGCACGTTCGGGAGCAGTTCTTC
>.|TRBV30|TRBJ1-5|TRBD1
CAWSLKGGEQPQHF
TGTGCCTGGAGCCTAAAAGGGGGCGAGCAGCCCCAGCATTTT
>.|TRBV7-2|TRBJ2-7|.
CASSLAPQYEQYF
TGTGCCAGCAGCTTAGCGCCCCAGTACGAGCAGTACTTC
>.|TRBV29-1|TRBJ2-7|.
CSVGVSYEQYF
TGCAGCGTCGGAGTCTCCTACGAGCAGTACTTC
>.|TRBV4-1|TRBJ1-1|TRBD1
CASSPGGRGGTEAFF
TGCGCCAGCAGCCCAGGGGGCAGGGGGGGGACTGAAGCTTTCTTT
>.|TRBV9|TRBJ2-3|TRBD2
CASSVGLAGSRDTQYF
TGTGCCAGCAGCGTGGGACTAGCGGGGTCGAGAGATACGCAGTATTTT
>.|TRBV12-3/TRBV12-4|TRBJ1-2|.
CASNEGDPLGYTF
TGTGCCAGCAACGAGGGGGACCCACTTGGCTACACCTTC
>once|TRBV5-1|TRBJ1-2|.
CASSLESAGRRGYTF
TGCGCCAGCAGCTTGGAATCGGCGGGCAGACGCGGCTACACCTTC
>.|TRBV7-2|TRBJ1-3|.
CASSQGLTGNTIYF
TGTGCCAGCAGCCAGGGCCTAACTGGAAACACCATATATTTT
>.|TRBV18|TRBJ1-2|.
CASSLGQDGYTF
TGTGCCAGCTCACTAGGACAAGATGGCTACACCTTC
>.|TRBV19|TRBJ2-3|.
CASRLQEPSSTDTQYF
TGTGCCAGTAGGTTACAGGAACCTTCTAGCACAGATACGCAGTATTTT
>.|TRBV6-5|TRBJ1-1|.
CASNPDRNTEAFF
TGTGCCAGCAACCCAGACAGGAACACTGAAGCTTTCTTT
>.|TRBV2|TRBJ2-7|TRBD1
CASSRQGSYEQYF
TGTGCCAGCAGTCGACAGGGTAGTTACGAGCAGTACTTC
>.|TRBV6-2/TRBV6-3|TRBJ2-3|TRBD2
CASSKLAGRGTDTQYF
TGTGCCAGCAGTAAACTAGCGGGGAGGGGGACAGATACGCAGTATTTT
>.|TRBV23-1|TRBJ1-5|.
CASSQCRVGNQPQHF
TGCGCCAGCAGTCAATGCAGGGTGGGCAATCAGCCCCAGCATTTT
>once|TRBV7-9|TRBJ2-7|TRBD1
CASSWDRGAYEQYF
TGTGCCAGCAGCTGGGACAGGGGAGCCTACGAGCAGTACTTC
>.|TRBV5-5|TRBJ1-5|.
CASSFLGSESNQPQHF
TGTGCCAGCAGCTTCCTAGGGAGCGAGAGCAATCAGCCCCAGCATTTT
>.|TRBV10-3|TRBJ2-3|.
CAISGGSTDTQYF
TGTGCCATCAGTGGCGGTAGCACAGATACGCAGTATTTT
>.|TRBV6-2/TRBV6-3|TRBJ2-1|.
CASSSGTPSYNEQFF
TGTGCCAGCAGTTCCGGGACACCCTCCTACAATGAGCAGTTCTTC
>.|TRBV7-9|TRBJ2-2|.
CASSLGGRELFF
TGTGCCAGCAGCTTAGGGGGCCGGGAGCTGTTTTTT
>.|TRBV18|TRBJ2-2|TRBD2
CASSPFSGPGQSTGELFF
TGTGCCAGCTCACCGTTTAGCGGGCCAGGGCAAAGCACCGGGGAGCTGTTTTTT
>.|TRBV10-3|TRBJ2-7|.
CAISEGAFYEQYF
TGTGCCATCAGTGAGGGGGCCTTCTACGAGCAGTACTTC
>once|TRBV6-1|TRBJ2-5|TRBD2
CASSEIRGGQGTQYF
TGTGCCAGCAGTGAAATACGGGGGGGCCAAGGGACCCAGTACTTC
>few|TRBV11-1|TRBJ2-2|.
CASRIKGEYTGELFF
TGTGCCAGCAGGATAAAGGGGGAATATACCGGGGAGCTGTTTTTT
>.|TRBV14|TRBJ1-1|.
CASSHSLTVVTEAFF
TGTGCCAGCAGCCACTCACTGACAGTAGTCACTGAAGCTTTCTTT
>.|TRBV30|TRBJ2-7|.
CALTRGYEQYF
TGTGCCTTAACAAGGGGTTACGAGCAGTACTTC
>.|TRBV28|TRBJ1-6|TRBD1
CATQGNSYNSPLHF
TGTGCCACACAGGGGAACTCCTATAATTCACCCCTCCACTTT
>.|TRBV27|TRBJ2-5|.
CASSPSGGRSVTQYF
TGTGCCAGCAGCCCGTCGGGGGGCCGGAGTGTGACCCAGTACTTC
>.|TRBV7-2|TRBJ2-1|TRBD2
CASSPRGTTHNEQFF
TGTGCCAGCAGCCCAAGAGGGACTACCCACAATGAGCAGTTCTTC
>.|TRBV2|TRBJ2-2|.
CASGDRGVAGELFF
TGTGCCAGCGGTGATAGAGGTGTGGCCGGGGAGCTGTTTTTT
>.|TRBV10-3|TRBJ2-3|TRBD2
CAITPGLASDTQYF
TGTGCCATCACCCCGGGACTAGCGTCCGATACGCAGTATTTT
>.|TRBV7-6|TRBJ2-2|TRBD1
CASRGQDTGELFF
TGTGCCAGCAGGGGACAGGACACCGGGGAGCTGTTTTTT
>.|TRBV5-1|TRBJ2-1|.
CASSLAQSVYNEQFF
TGCGCCAGCAGCTTAGCCCAATCCGTATACAATGAGCAGTTCTTC
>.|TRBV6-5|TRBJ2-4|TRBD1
CASSYSKGAQNIQYF
TGTGCCAGCAGTTACTCGAAGGGGGCCCAAAACATTCAGTACTTC
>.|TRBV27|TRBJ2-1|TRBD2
CASSLVWAGGLSYNEQFF
TGTGCCAGCAGTTTGGTGTGGGCGGGAGGACTCTCCTACAATGAGCAGTTCTTC
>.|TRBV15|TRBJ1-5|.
CATRLFAGNQPQHF
TGTGCCACCAGGCTCTTCGCGGGGAATCAGCCCCAGCATTTT
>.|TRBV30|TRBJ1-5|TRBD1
CAWGQGSNQPQHF
TGTGCCTGGGGACAGGGTAGCAATCAGCCCCAGCATTTT
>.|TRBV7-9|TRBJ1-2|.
CASSLVQGGTGYTF
TGTGCCAGCAGCTTAGTTCAGGGAGGGACTGGCTACACCTTC
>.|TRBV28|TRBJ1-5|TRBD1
CASIPGQNQPQHF
TGTGCCAGCATTCCGGGACAGAATCAGCCCCAGCATTTT
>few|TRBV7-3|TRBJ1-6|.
CASSLTPGSPLHF
TGTGCCAGCAGCTTAACCCCGGGGTCACCCCTCCACTTT